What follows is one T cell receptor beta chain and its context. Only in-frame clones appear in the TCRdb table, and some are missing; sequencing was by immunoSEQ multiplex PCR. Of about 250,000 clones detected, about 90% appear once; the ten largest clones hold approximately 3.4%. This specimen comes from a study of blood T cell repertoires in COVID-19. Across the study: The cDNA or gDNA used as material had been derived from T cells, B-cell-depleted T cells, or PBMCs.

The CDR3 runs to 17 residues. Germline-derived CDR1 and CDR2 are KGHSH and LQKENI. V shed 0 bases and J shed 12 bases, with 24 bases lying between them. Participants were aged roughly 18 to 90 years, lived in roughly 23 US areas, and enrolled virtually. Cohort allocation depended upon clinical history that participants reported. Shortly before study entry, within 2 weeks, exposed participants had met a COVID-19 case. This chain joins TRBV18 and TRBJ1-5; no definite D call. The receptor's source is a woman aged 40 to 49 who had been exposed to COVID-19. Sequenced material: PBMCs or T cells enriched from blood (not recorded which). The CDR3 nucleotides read TGTGCCAGCTCACCACCGGGCCGTGGGGAGGGTCTTGTAGTCCAGCATTTT. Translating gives CASSPPGRGEGLVVQHF.